The source of this TCR beta chain is a study of T cells in Graves' hyperthyroidism and ophthalmopathy. Study at large: Peripheral blood sampling occurred at initial diagnosis, before any treatment. Findings of the study overall: A median approximately 6.8 months before onset, the model predicted ophthalmopathy.

In germline, CDR1 is MNHEY, CDR2 SVGEGT. CDR3 length: 14 residues. Amplified TCR beta CDR3 regions came from RNA transcripts. TCR CDR3 underwent first-round RT-PCR with the HTBI primer set. TCRdb re-derived calls from the multiplex PCR reads in MiXCR, one entry per CDR3 protein. Of over 250,000 distinct CDR3 sequences listed, 25% to 30% are singletons. Blood was sampled at initial diagnosis of hyperthyroidism, prior to onset of any ophthalmopathy symptoms. As regards this clonotype: Antigen specificity is unknown. A read error may account for a junction end that differs from germline.

Sequences were obtained from blood. The chain joins TRBV6-2 or TRBV6-3 to TRBJ1-1; D is unclear. This clonotype originated in a man in his forties with Graves' hyperthyroidism that later progressed to Graves' ophthalmopathy. The CDR3 coding sequence is TGTGCTAGCACCCCTAGAGTACCGAACACTGAAGCTTTCTTT. It encodes CASTPRVPNTEAFF.